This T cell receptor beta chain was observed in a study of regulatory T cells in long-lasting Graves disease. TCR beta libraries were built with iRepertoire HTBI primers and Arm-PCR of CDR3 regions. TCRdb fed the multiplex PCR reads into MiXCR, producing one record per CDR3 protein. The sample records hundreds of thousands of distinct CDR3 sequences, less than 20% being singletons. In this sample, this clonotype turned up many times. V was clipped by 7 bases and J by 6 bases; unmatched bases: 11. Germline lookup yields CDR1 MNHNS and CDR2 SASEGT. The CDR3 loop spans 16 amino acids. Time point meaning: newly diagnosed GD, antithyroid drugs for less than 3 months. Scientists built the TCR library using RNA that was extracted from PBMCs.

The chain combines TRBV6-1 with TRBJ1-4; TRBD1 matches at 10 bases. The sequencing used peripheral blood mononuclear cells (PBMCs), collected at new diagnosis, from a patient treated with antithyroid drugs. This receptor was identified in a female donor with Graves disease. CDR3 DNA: TGTGCCAGCACTTCCTTGCCCGGGACAGGGGATGAAAAACTGTTTTTT. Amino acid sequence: CASTSLPGTGDEKLFF.